The 8 T cell receptor beta chains below come from one sample, sequenced in a study of blood T cell repertoires in COVID-19. Clones were read by immunoSEQ multiplex PCR, and TCRdb kept only the in-frame ones, dropping some. This table holds hundreds of thousands of clones, 75% to 90% found once. The sample was peripheral blood. Every receptor here comes from an older woman with COVID-19, enrolled during active disease.

The chain is built from TRBV6-5 and TRBJ1-6, with TRBD1 identical over 7 bases. The CDR3 spans 15 residues. CDR1 is MNHEY, CDR2 SVGAGI, per germline. With 2 bases clipped from V and 7 bases from J, the junction kept 5 bases outside the gene matches. The CDR3 loop is CASSYVGQKNSPLHF. The CDR3, as DNA: TGTGCCAGCAGTTACGTGGGACAGAAGAATTCACCCCTCCACTTT.

The rearrangement uses TRBV11-3 and TRBJ1-5; no firm D call. The V and J ends lost 2 bases and 2 bases respectively, with 19 bases between them. Germline V gene data show CDR1 as SGHNT and CDR2 as YENEEA. The CDR3 has 18 amino acids. The CDR3 DNA is TGTGCCAGCAGCTTATTTTTATCGAGGGATCGGGGCAATCAGCCCCAGCATTTT. Translated, it gives CASSLFLSRDRGNQPQHF.

The chain combines TRBV27 with TRBJ1-5; weak D call: TRBD1 (5 bases). The CDR3 is 15 amino acids. V was shortened by 1 base and J by 6 bases, with 13 bases between the two germline ends. The germline V gene encodes CDR1 MNHEY and CDR2 SMNVEV (reference sequence). CDR3 loop: CASSLFSREGQPQHF. DNA for the CDR3: TGTGCCAGCAGTTTATTCTCCAGGGAGGGTCAGCCCCAGCATTTT.

This clone appeared a few times. V and J are TRBV27 and TRBJ2-2; D call uncertain. CDR1 MNHEY and CDR2 SMNVEV come from the germline V gene (reference sequence). Trimming left V 3 bases short and J 3 bases short, with 5 bases between. CDR3 length equals 13 residues. The CDR3 DNA sequence: TGTGCCAGCAGTTTCCTCGACACCGGGGAGCTGTTTTTT. Its translation: CASSFLDTGELFF.

The chain recombines TRBV6-5 with TRBJ1-2; 7 bases fit TRBD1. With V trimmed by 4 bases and J by 4 bases, 9 bases remained unmatched. In germline, CDR1 is MNHEY, CDR2 SVGAGI. The CDR3 runs to 15 residues. CDR3 loop: CASSSETGSFYGYTF. CDR3 nucleotide sequence: TGTGCCAGCAGTTCAGAGACAGGGAGCTTCTATGGCTACACCTTC.

This sequence joins TRBV7-9 and TRBJ2-1; D uncertain. The CDR3 consists of 14 residues. From germline, CDR1 is SEHNR and CDR2 FQNEAQ (reference sequence). V was shortened by 3 bases and J by 6 bases, with 12 bases between the two germline ends. The CDR3 nucleotides read TGTGCCAGCAGCTTCTCAGACTCCGTCAATGAGCAGTTCTTC. This codes for CASSFSDSVNEQFF.

This rearrangement joins TRBV7-2 to TRBJ1-4, with TRBD1 matching 9 bases. V was pared by 5 bases and J by 8 bases, with 12 bases of the junction left unmatched. The CDR3 totals 16 residues. CDR1 and CDR2 (germline): SGHTA, FQGNSA. The CDR3 region has the DNA TGTGCCAGCAGCCCTAACCCACAGGGGGCTGGGGAAAAACTGTTTTTT. Translating gives CASSPNPQGAGEKLFF.

This clone was counted between two and nine times. CDR3 DNA: TGTGCCAGCAGCTTTGGGCACTCCTACAATGAGCAGTTCTTC. It is translated as CASSFGHSYNEQFF. V is TRBV5-8 and J is TRBJ2-1; D uncertain. The germline V gene encodes CDR1 SGHTS and CDR2 YDEGEE. Trimming removed 2 bases at V and 0 bases at J, with 6 bases between. The length of the CDR3 is 14 residues. The full variable domain, its missing parts supplied by reference TRBV5-8 and TRBJ2-1, is EAGVTQSPTHLIKTRGQQATLRCSPISGHTSVYWYQQALGLGLQFLLWYDEGEERNRGNFPPRFSGRQFPNYSSELNVNALELEDSALYLCASSFGHSYNEQFFGPGTRLTVL.